This T cell receptor (beta chain) was captured by sequencing in a study of T cell repertoires in cytomegalovirus infection. Study at large: Indications came from public TCR beta signatures; they pointed to CMV infection and to a matching HLA type.

The study's findings and limits: HLA-C-restricted CMV clonotypes gave the most frequent clonotype in two of eight donors. Frequencies of public TCR beta families were cumulated, and this identified carriers of CMV plus the relevant HLA.

Trimming shortened V by 3 bases and J by 8 bases, and 11 bases separated the two germline ends. CDR1 MNHEY and CDR2 SMNVEV come from the germline V gene (reference sequence). This CDR3 is built from 14 residues. TCRdb recomputed calls from the reads with MiXCR, one row per CDR3 protein. The sample has about 100,000 distinct CDR3 sequences, roughly 41% seen once; the top ten hold about three quarters. On this clonotype: The antigen remains unidentified.

The receptor was isolated from a human donor in good health (CMV status not recorded). Some clones in this sample may be carry-over from other donors' samples. The specimen was CD8+ T cells from cultured PBMCs, collected from culture after CMV antigen stimulation. V gene TRBV27 combines with J gene TRBJ1-6; weak D call: TRBD1 (6 bases). As DNA, the CDR3 is TGTGCCAGCAGTTTGACGACAGGACATTCACCCCTCCACTTT. Translation gives CASSLTTGHSPLHF.